This entry lists 27 T cell receptor beta chains sequenced from one sample in a study of blood T cell repertoires in COVID-19. Generated by immunoSEQ multiplex PCR, the TCRdb table keeps only in-frame clones and is missing some. In the table there are about 74,000 clones, around 70% of which are singletons. Sample: peripheral blood. All receptors derive from a man in his 70s with acute or convalescent COVID-19.

This chain connects TRBV6-5 to TRBJ1-5, with TRBD1 matching 7 bases. Germline lookup yields CDR1 MNHEY and CDR2 SVGAGI. With V trimmed by 2 bases and J by 3 bases, 4 bases remained unmatched. This CDR3 is 15 amino acids long. CDR3 DNA: TGTGCCAGCAGTTACGGGGGACAGACCAATCAGCCCCAGCATTTT. Translation: CASSYGGQTNQPQHF.

This clone has only a few counts. This chain connects TRBV24-1 to TRBJ2-1, with TRBD2 matching over 7 bases. CDR1 is KGHDR and CDR2 is SFDVKD in the germline V gene. The CDR3 has 14 residues. Germline trimming cut 5 bases from V and 1 base from J; bases unmatched to any gene: 1. CDR3 nucleotides: TGTGCCACCAGTGGGGGAGGGTCCTACAATGAGCAGTTCTTC. Its translation: CATSGGGSYNEQFF.

The V and J genes are TRBV28 and TRBJ2-5, with 9 bases that match TRBD2. Unmatched junction bases numbered 2, after V lost 2 bases and J lost 4 bases. The CDR3 runs 14 residues. Germline V CDR1 and CDR2: MDHEN, SYDVKM. This CDR3 is CASSLAGGRETQYF. In DNA, the CDR3 is TGTGCCAGCAGTTTAGCGGGAGGGCGAGAGACCCAGTACTTC.

V and J are TRBV19 and TRBJ2-2, with 7 positions matching TRBD2. CDR1 is LNHDA, CDR2 SQIVND, per germline (reference sequence). The V segment lost 2 bases and the J segment 4 bases; nucleotides outside the gene matches: 7. The CDR3 contains 16 residues. CDR3 sequence (DNA): TGTGCCAGTAGTATAAAGGCAGGGAGGGTCACCGGGGAGCTGTTTTTT. Protein sequence: CASSIKAGRVTGELFF.

For the CDR3, the DNA is TGTGCCAGCAGACAAGACTATGGCTACACCTTC. As protein: CASRQDYGYTF. This rearrangement joins TRBV28 to TRBJ1-2; no definite D call. This CDR3 is 11 amino acids long. The V end was cut by 6 bases, the J end by 3 bases, with 5 bases between. Germline CDR1 and CDR2: MDHEN and SYDVKM.

The chain employs TRBV10-3 and TRBJ2-7; TRBD2 might be the D (5 bases). Germline V CDR1 and CDR2: ENHRY, SYGVKD. The CDR3 is 14 amino acids. The V end lost 7 bases, the J end lost 2 bases, and 15 bases lay between the germline ends. Here the CDR3 reads CAIKDPTGTYEQYF. In DNA form, the CDR3 reads TGTGCCATCAAAGACCCCACCGGGACCTACGAGCAGTACTTC.

The chain carries TRBV9 and TRBJ2-3, with 12 nucleotides matching TRBD2. Germline CDR1 reads SGDLS; CDR2 reads YYNGEE. CDR3 size: 17 residues. After removal of 4 bases from V and 3 bases from J, the junction contained 9 bases not matched to a gene. As DNA, the CDR3 is TGTGCCAGCAGCCCTCCGGGACTAGCGGGTAGGACAGATACGCAGTATTTT. Its protein is CASSPPGLAGRTDTQYF.

This clone was picked up one time. The rearrangement links TRBV7-2 to TRBJ2-7, with 7 nucleotides matching TRBD2. This CDR3 contains 15 residues. J gave up 4 bases and V 5 bases, and 11 bases lay outside the gene matches. Looked up from germline, CDR1 is SGHTA and CDR2 is FQGNSA. CDR3 region: CASSLQAGTAYEQYF. The CDR3 nucleotides are TGTGCCAGCAGCCTCCAAGCGGGGACGGCGTACGAGCAGTACTTC.

V gene TRBV2 combines with J gene TRBJ1-1; 10 bases are a match to TRBD1. The length of the CDR3 is 13 residues. The J segment lost 7 bases and the V segment lost 6 bases, leaving 5 bases of the junction unmatched. From germline, CDR1 is SNHLY and CDR2 FYNNEI. The CDR3 DNA reads TGTGCCAGCAGGGTGACAGGGGGCAGTGAAGCTTTCTTT. Translating it yields CASRVTGGSEAFF.

The CDR3 nucleotides read TGTGCCAGCCGCCCGACAGAATACTCTGGAAACACCATATATTTT. Its translation is CASRPTEYSGNTIYF. The chain joins TRBV2 to TRBJ1-3; D possibly corresponds to TRBD1 (5 bases). Trimming left V 8 bases short and J 0 bases short, with 14 bases between. This CDR3 spans 15 amino acids. Germline CDR1 SNHLY, CDR2 FYNNEI.

The chain is built from TRBV28 and TRBJ1-2; the D gene is possibly TRBD1 (6 bases). Germline CDR1 MDHEN, CDR2 SYDVKM. CDR3 length equals 15 residues. Trimming pared 2 bases from V and 0 bases from J, leaving 10 bases between. This CDR3 reads CASSLPTGTNYGYTF. The CDR3 DNA is TGTGCCAGCAGTTTACCCACAGGGACTAACTATGGCTACACCTTC.

Only a few counts were recorded for this clone. V gene TRBV28 combines with J gene TRBJ1-5; no definite D call. Deletions cut 3 bases from V and 2 bases from J, with 11 bases between. The CDR3 is made up of 15 amino acids. Germline CDR1 MDHEN, CDR2 SYDVKM. The CDR3 coding sequence is TGTGCCAGCAGTTTTGATGGAGCCGGCAATCAGCCCCAGCATTTT. It specifies CASSFDGAGNQPQHF.

This chain links TRBV5-4 with TRBJ1-3, with 7 nucleotides matching TRBD1. With 2 bases clipped from V and 4 bases from J, the junction kept 6 bases outside the gene matches. The CDR3 length is 15 residues. Germline CDR1 SGHNT, CDR2 YYREEE (reference sequence). CDR3: CASSFSGTAGNTIYF. DNA for the CDR3: TGTGCCAGCAGCTTCTCGGGGACAGCAGGAAACACCATATATTTT.

This clone was seen more than once but under ten times. V and J are TRBV6-5 and TRBJ1-5; TRBD1 is a possible D gene (6 bases). Germline CDR1 is MNHEY and CDR2 is SVGAGI. The CDR3 runs to 14 residues. The ends were cut back, 7 bases at V and 7 bases at J, with 17 bases in the middle. The CDR3 bases are TGTGCCAGCACCGGGGGCGGGGGCATACAGCCCCAGCATTTT. Protein sequence: CASTGGGGIQPQHF.

The chain uses TRBV19 and TRBJ2-3, with a tentative D call TRBD1 (6 bases). The V gene's germline CDR1 is LNHDA and CDR2 SQIVND (reference sequence). Trimming shortened V by 5 bases and J by 0 bases, and 12 bases separated the two germline ends. The CDR3 contains 15 residues. The CDR3 sequence: CASSPTGLSTDTQYF. As DNA, the CDR3 is TGTGCCAGTAGTCCCACAGGGCTAAGCACAGATACGCAGTATTTT.

About this clone itself: The same CDR3 arises from other DNA sequences in this sample as well. The CDR3 sequence: CAISEGTSNEQFF. As DNA, the CDR3 is TGTGCCATCAGTGAGGGCACATCCAATGAGCAGTTCTTC. This chain links TRBV10-3 with TRBJ2-1, with D uncertain. The V gene lost 2 bases and the J gene lost 6 bases, with 8 bases spanning the gap. CDR1 is ENHRY and CDR2 is SYGVKD in the germline V gene. CDR3 length: 13 residues.

This clone was observed a handful of times. This rearrangement joins TRBV19 to TRBJ1-2; tentative D call: TRBD1 (5 bases). Trimming cost V 7 bases and J 7 bases, with 10 bases left between them. Germline CDR1 reads LNHDA; CDR2 reads SQIVND (reference sequence). CDR3 length equals 11 residues. The CDR3 sequence is CASTRGLGYTF. CDR3 DNA: TGTGCCAGTACGCGGGGACTTGGCTACACCTTC.

This clone has just a few counts. The chain has TRBV10-3 and TRBJ2-3, with D perhaps matching TRBD2 (6 bases). V gave up 4 bases and J gave up 9 bases, with 20 bases separating them. The CDR3 extends over 15 amino acids. From germline, CDR1 is ENHRY and CDR2 SYGVKD. CDR3 DNA: TGTGCCATCAGTGCGGTGGGAGGCCCTACGGACACGCAGTATTTT. As protein: CAISAVGGPTDTQYF.

The V call is TRBV25-1, the J call TRBJ2-2; possibly TRBD1 for D (6 bases). The V end was cut by 1 base, the J end by 9 bases, with 12 bases between. The CDR3 runs to 14 residues. Germline V gives CDR1 MGHDK, CDR2 SYGVNS. CDR3 coding DNA: TGTGCCAGCAGTGAATTAGACAGGACGAGGGAGCTGTTTTTT. The encoded protein is CASSELDRTRELFF.

V gene TRBV19 combines with J gene TRBJ2-1; 8 nucleotides line up with TRBD2. Germline V gene sequence: CDR1 LNHDA, CDR2 SQIVND (reference sequence). The CDR3 has 16 residues. Unmatched junction bases numbered 4, after V lost 0 bases and J lost 3 bases. The CDR3 DNA reads as TGTGCCAGTAGTATAGATCGGAGCGGGAGCTACAATGAGCAGTTCTTC. Translated: CASSIDRSGSYNEQFF.

The rearrangement links TRBV7-8 to TRBJ1-6; 7 nucleotides match TRBD1. The germline V gene has CDR1 SGHVS and CDR2 FQNEAQ. The CDR3 extends over 15 amino acids. V dropped 1 base and J dropped 9; count of bases not matched to a gene: 6. The CDR3 region has the DNA TGTGCCAGCAGCTTAGAGACAGGGACTCGTTCACCCCTCCACTTT. It translates to CASSLETGTRSPLHF.

The DNA of the CDR3 is TGTGCCAGCACCCCAAACAGGGCAACAGAGCAGTACTTC. This codes for CASTPNRATEQYF. The V gene is TRBV7-2, the J gene TRBJ2-7; possibly TRBD1 for D (6 bases). The germline CDR1 and CDR2 sequences are SGHTA and FQGNSA. The CDR3 runs 13 residues. With 7 bases removed from V and 7 bases from J, the gap between germline ends came to 17 bases.

With regard to this clone: The same CDR3 also results from other DNA sequences found in this sample. Here the CDR3 reads CASSLPPGQMNTEAFF. In DNA, the CDR3 is TGTGCCAGCAGTTTACCCCCGGGACAGATGAACACTGAAGCTTTCTTT. The chain couples TRBV28 to TRBJ1-1; TRBD1 aligns across 7 bases. Germline assignment: CDR1 MDHEN and CDR2 SYDVKM. The CDR3 runs 16 residues. The V segment lost 2 bases and the J segment 0 bases; nucleotides outside the gene matches: 6. The variable domain in full, with the rest retrieved from reference TRBV28 and TRBJ1-1, is DVKVTQSSRYLVKRTGEKVFLECVQDMDHENMFWYRQDPGLGLRLIYFSYDVKMKEKGDIPEGYSVSREKKERFSLILESASTNQTSMYLCASSLPPGQMNTEAFFGQGTRLTVV.

The gene calls are TRBV6-1 and TRBJ1-3; no definite D call. V lost 3 bases and J lost 5, with 11 bases in between. Germline CDR1 reads MNHNS; CDR2 reads SASEGT. The CDR3 sequence is 14 residues long. DNA of the CDR3: TGTGCCAGCAGTGAGGGAGGAGGCAGAAACACCATATATTTT. This sequence encodes CASSEGGGRNTIYF.

A few counts support this clone. The chain joins TRBV5-4 to TRBJ1-2, with D perhaps TRBD1 (6 bases). Germline CDR1 SGHNT, CDR2 YYREEE (reference sequence). The V end was cut by 2 bases, the J end by 3 bases, with 14 bases between. There are 15 residues in the CDR3. The CDR3 protein is CASSFGQGLDYGYTF. Here the CDR3 DNA reads TGTGCCAGCAGCTTCGGGCAGGGGTTGGACTATGGCTACACCTTC.

This clone showed up just a few times. The chain carries TRBV7-3 and TRBJ2-7; possibly TRBD2 for D (6 bases). The V end lost 9 bases, the J end lost 6 bases, and 15 bases lay between the germline ends. Germline V gives CDR1 SGHTA, CDR2 FQGTGA. The CDR3 is 12 amino acids. In DNA form, the CDR3 reads TGTGCCAGTGGGAGGAACGAAGGCGAGCAGTACTTC. As protein: CASGRNEGEQYF.

The chain has TRBV7-9 and TRBJ2-7; 9 bases are shared with TRBD2. V lost 5 bases, J lost 4 bases, and 9 bases stayed unmatched. This CDR3 is 15 amino acids long. Germline loops: CDR1 SEHNR, CDR2 FQNEAQ (reference sequence). CDR3 sequence (DNA): TGTGCCAGCAGCCCCCCGGCGGCGGGAGGGTACGAGCAGTACTTC. Translated: CASSPPAAGGYEQYF.